The 12 T cell receptor beta chains below all came from one sample that was sequenced in a study of cytomegalovirus exposure and HLA in healthy donors. PCR involved 60 Vbeta and 13 Jbeta primers. Clones were sequenced by immunoSEQ multiplex PCR, and TCRdb holds only the in-frame ones, with some missing. The data show 60,000 to 75,000 clones, with roughly 80% seen just once and 2.5% to 3.5% held by the top ten. Sequenced sample: PBMCs. These receptors were obtained from a woman under 40 in good health and CMV-seronegative.

The V gene is TRBV9, the J gene TRBJ2-2; D not resolved. V was clipped by 6 bases and J by 4 bases, with 10 bases between them. Germline V lookup: CDR1 SGDLS, CDR2 YYNGEE. The CDR3 is made up of 13 amino acids. This CDR3 reads CASNPRGTGELFF. As DNA, the CDR3 is TGTGCCAGCAATCCTAGAGGCACCGGGGAGCTGTTTTTT.

The chain has TRBV12-5 and TRBJ2-3; maybe TRBD2 (5 bases). CDR1 and CDR2 from the germline V gene are LGHNT and FRNRAP. The CDR3 is made up of 14 amino acids. V dropped 3 bases and J dropped 2 bases, with 9 bases sitting between them. This CDR3 reads CASGFSANTDTQYF. The CDR3 DNA follows: TGTGCTAGTGGTTTTAGCGCAAACACAGATACGCAGTATTTT.

The rearrangement uses TRBV19 and TRBJ2-3, with 9 bases aligning to TRBD1. The CDR3 covers 13 residues. The germline V gene encodes CDR1 LNHDA and CDR2 SQIVND (reference sequence). Losses at the gene ends were 8 bases for V and 4 bases for J; bases not matched to a gene: 4. The CDR3: CASGGQGADTQYF. CDR3 DNA sequence: TGTGCCAGTGGGGGACAGGGCGCAGATACGCAGTATTTT. Based on the CDR3 plus reference TRBV19 and TRBJ2-3, the full variable domain is DGGITQSPKYLFRKEGQNVTLSCEQNLNHDAMYWYRQDPGQGLRLIYYSQIVNDFQKGDIAEGYSVSREKKESFPLTVTSAQKNPTAFYLCASGGQGADTQYFGPGTRLTVL.

The V and J genes are TRBV4-1 and TRBJ2-7; 8 positions match TRBD1. Per the germline V gene, CDR1 is MGHRA and CDR2 is YSYEKL. With V trimmed by 1 base and J by 4 bases, 6 bases remained unmatched. The CDR3 contains 15 residues. The CDR3 sequence: CASSQAGTGPYEQYF. The DNA of the CDR3 is TGCGCCAGCAGCCAAGCAGGGACAGGACCTTACGAGCAGTACTTC.

The chain has TRBV19 and TRBJ2-1; TRBD2 matches 10 bases. J gave up 5 bases and V 6 bases, and 10 bases lay outside the gene matches. The length of the CDR3 is 16 residues. Germline V gives CDR1 LNHDA, CDR2 SQIVND (reference sequence). The CDR3 loop reads CASRASGSPRHNEQFF. CDR3 sequence (DNA): TGTGCCAGTAGGGCTAGCGGGAGCCCTAGGCACAATGAGCAGTTCTTC.

V usage is TRBV11-2 and J usage is TRBJ2-7, with TRBD1 identical over 9 bases. CDR1 is SGHAT, CDR2 FQNNGV, per germline. The CDR3 covers 16 residues. With V trimmed by 2 bases and J by 6 bases, 11 bases remained unmatched. CDR3 coding DNA: TGTGCCAGCAGCTTAACCGCCTGGGGACAGGGCAGCGAGCAGTACTTC. Protein product: CASSLTAWGQGSEQYF.

The V call is TRBV21-1, the J call TRBJ2-7; the listed D gene, TRBD1, was not tested against the DNA. TRBV21-1 is classified as a pseudogene. CDR3 size: 14 residues. CDR3 DNA: TGTGCCAGCAGCAAGGGACAGGGGGCGGGCGAGCAGTACTTC. Its translation: CASSKGQGAGEQYF.

The chain's CDR3 is CASSLGPEETGELFF. In DNA form, the CDR3 reads TGTGCCAGCAGTCTCGGACCGGAGGAGACCGGGGAGCTGTTTTTT. The chain couples TRBV7-8 to TRBJ2-2; tentatively, D is TRBD2 (5 bases). Looked up from germline, CDR1 is SGHVS and CDR2 is FQNEAQ. Between the trimmed V and J ends, which lost 6 bases and 5 bases, there was a span of 16 bases. This CDR3 has 15 residues.

This rearrangement joins TRBV4-1 to TRBJ1-1, with a possible D match to TRBD1 (6 bases). CDR1 and CDR2 (germline): MGHRA, YSYEKL. V was trimmed by 1 base and J by 0 bases, leaving 6 bases between them. The CDR3 consists of 14 residues. Here the CDR3 DNA reads TGCGCCAGCAGCCAAGGGGGGCTGAACACTGAAGCTTTCTTT. It codes for CASSQGGLNTEAFF.

The V gene is TRBV5-1, the J gene TRBJ1-1; D gene ambiguous. Germline CDR1 reads SGHRS; CDR2 reads YFSETQ. Trimming took 0 bases from V and 5 from J, leaving 11 bases between them. This CDR3 has 14 amino acids. This CDR3 is CASSLASPGTEAFF. The CDR3 DNA follows: TGCGCCAGCAGCTTGGCCTCTCCGGGAACTGAAGCTTTCTTT.

This clone was observed a handful of times. This chain connects TRBV7-9 to TRBJ1-1; D is undetermined. The CDR3 has 12 residues. CDR1 SEHNR and CDR2 FQNEAQ come from the germline V gene (reference sequence). The V gene lost 4 bases and the J gene lost 7 bases, with 10 bases spanning the gap. CDR3 protein: CASSSDSLEAFF. The CDR3 DNA is TGTGCCAGCAGCTCCGACTCTCTTGAAGCTTTCTTT.

The V call is TRBV5-6, the J call TRBJ1-4; D is perhaps TRBD1 (5 bases). The germline gives CDR1 SGHDT, CDR2 YYEEEE. The CDR3 contains 16 residues. V lost 0 bases to trimming and J lost 0 bases, with 9 bases between them. CDR3 protein: CASSLGQSTTNEKLFF. Written as DNA, the CDR3 is TGTGCCAGCAGCTTGGGACAGAGTACAACTAATGAAAAACTGTTTTTT.